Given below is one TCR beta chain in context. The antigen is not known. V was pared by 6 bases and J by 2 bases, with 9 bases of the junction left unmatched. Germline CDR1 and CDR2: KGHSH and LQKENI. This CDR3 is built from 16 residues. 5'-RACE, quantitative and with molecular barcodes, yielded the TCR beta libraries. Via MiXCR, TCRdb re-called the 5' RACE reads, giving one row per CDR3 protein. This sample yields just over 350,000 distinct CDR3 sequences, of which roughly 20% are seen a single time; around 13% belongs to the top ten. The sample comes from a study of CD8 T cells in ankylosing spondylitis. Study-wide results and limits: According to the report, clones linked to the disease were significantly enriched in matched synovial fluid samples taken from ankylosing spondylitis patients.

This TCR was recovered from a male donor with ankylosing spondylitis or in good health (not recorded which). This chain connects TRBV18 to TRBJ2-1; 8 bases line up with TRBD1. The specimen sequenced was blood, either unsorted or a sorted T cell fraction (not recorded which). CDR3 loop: CASSQPGQVTYNEQFF. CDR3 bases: TGTGCCAGCTCCCAGCCGGGACAGGTTACCTACAATGAGCAGTTCTTC.